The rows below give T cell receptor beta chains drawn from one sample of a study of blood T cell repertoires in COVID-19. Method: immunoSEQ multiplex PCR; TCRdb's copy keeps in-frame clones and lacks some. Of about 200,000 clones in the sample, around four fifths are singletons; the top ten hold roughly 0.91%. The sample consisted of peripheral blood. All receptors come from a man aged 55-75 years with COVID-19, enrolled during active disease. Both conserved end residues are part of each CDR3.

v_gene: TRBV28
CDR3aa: CASSARLALNTGELFF

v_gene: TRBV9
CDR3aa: CASSGDTSNQPQHF

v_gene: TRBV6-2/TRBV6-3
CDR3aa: CASSYWQDSPLHF

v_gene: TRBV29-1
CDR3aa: CSVAGKMNTEAFF

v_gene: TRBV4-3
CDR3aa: CASSQDTGRPYEQYF

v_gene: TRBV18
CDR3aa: CASSPRQGRTEAFF

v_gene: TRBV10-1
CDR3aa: CASRGHPNTEAFF

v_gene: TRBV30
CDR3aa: CAWSVRGGDNQPQHF

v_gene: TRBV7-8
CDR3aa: CASSFPYEQYF

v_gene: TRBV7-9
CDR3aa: CARSGTGSEKLFF

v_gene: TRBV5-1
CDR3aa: CASSARLTTGTEAFF

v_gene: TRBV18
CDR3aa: CASSPGLDRGSPLHF